The 20 T cell receptor beta chains listed next were all sequenced from one sample in a study of blood T cells in healthy people across ages. It was with a sample-barcoded 5' primer and a J-beta primer mix that a second PCR of roughly 7 to 12 cycles was run. TCRdb passed the 5' RACE reads through MiXCR, listing each CDR3 protein once. Counted here are 800,000 to 950,000 distinct CDR3 sequences, 25% to 35% occurring once; the ten biggest clones make up roughly 10%. This same sample was also part of a study on T cells of mothers and their children.

Sequenced input: blood. The receptors shown here come from a middle-aged woman in good health.

This chain joins TRBV2 and TRBJ1-2; D possibly corresponds to TRBD1 (5 bases). Germline CDR1 is SNHLY and CDR2 is FYNNEI. This CDR3 has 14 amino acids. Trimming stripped 1 base from V and 4 bases from J, with 10 bases between. CDR3 region: CASSEGGLGYGYTF. The CDR3 DNA follows: TGTGCCAGCAGTGAAGGGGGCCTGGGCTATGGCTACACCTTC. The full variable domain, its missing parts supplied by reference TRBV2 and TRBJ1-2, is EPEVTQTPSHQVTQMGQEVILRCVPISNHLYFYWYRQILGQKVEFLVSFYNNEISEKSEIFDDQFSVERPDGSNFTLKIRSTKLEDSAMYFCASSEGGLGYGYTFGSGTRLTVV.

This clonotype was found many times. The rearrangement uses TRBV6-4 and TRBJ2-1; TRBD2 is a possible D gene (5 bases). Per germline, CDR1 MRHNA and CDR2 SNTAGT. Trimming stripped 2 bases from V and 0 bases from J, with 11 bases between. The CDR3 spans 16 residues. DNA of the CDR3: TGTGCCAGCAGTGACGAGGGTCAAAGCTCCTACAATGAGCAGTTCTTC. It codes for CASSDEGQSSYNEQFF.

The chain is built from TRBV28 and TRBJ2-7; 8 bases fit TRBD1. CDR3 length equals 16 residues. Per germline, CDR1 MDHEN and CDR2 SYDVKM. J lost 3 bases, V lost 6 bases, and 13 bases had no gene match. CDR3 protein: CASSTQDRVSDYEQYF. DNA of the CDR3: TGTGCCAGCAGCACCCAGGACAGGGTGTCGGACTACGAGCAGTACTTC.

The chain employs TRBV6-6 and TRBJ2-7; D remains ambiguous. The V gene lost 6 bases and the J gene lost 0 bases, with 12 bases spanning the gap. Germline CDR1 reads MNHNY; CDR2 reads SVGAGI (reference sequence). The CDR3 is 14 amino acids. The CDR3 nucleotides read TGTGCCAGCAGCCCTCTAATCGGCTCCTACGAGCAGTACTTC. Its protein product is CASSPLIGSYEQYF.

The chain joins TRBV7-3 to TRBJ2-7; D is undetermined. CDR3 size: 14 residues. Germline CDR1 reads SGHTA; CDR2 reads FQGTGA. The germline V and J ends were trimmed by 1 base and 1 base, with 8 bases remaining between them. This CDR3 reads CASSLSPNSYEQYF. The CDR3 bases are TGTGCCAGCAGCTTAAGTCCGAATTCCTACGAGCAGTACTTC.

This clonotype was seen a handful of times. This chain uses TRBV9 with TRBJ2-7, with 10 bases matching TRBD1. Germline CDR1 SGDLS, CDR2 YYNGEE. J lost 5 bases, V lost 3 bases, and 8 bases had no gene match. This CDR3 contains 15 residues. The CDR3 protein is CASSARTGGRNEQYF. In DNA form, the CDR3 reads TGTGCCAGCAGCGCCCGGACAGGGGGTCGGAACGAGCAGTACTTC.

This clonotype was found a few times. This chain uses TRBV7-9 with TRBJ2-5; TRBD1 matches at 9 bases. This CDR3 is built from 15 residues. The V and J ends lost 5 bases and 2 bases, in that order; junction bases with no gene match: 6. Germline V gene data show CDR1 as SEHNR and CDR2 as FQNEAQ (reference sequence). CDR3 coding DNA: TGTGCCAGCAGCCACGGGGACAGGGTTCAAGAGACCCAGTACTTC. It encodes CASSHGDRVQETQYF.

This clonotype was seen ten or more times. V and J are TRBV27 and TRBJ2-7; D is undetermined. Germline CDR1 reads MNHEY; CDR2 reads SMNVEV (reference sequence). The CDR3 consists of 13 residues. V lost 0 bases, J lost 4 bases, and 7 bases lay in between. The CDR3 loop is CASSLSQQYEQYF. The CDR3 DNA reads TGTGCCAGCAGTTTATCGCAACAGTACGAGCAGTACTTC.

This clonotype was seen many times. In DNA, the CDR3 is TGTGCCAGCAGTCTCAAGAGACCCCGGGCCTACGAGCAGTACTTC. It encodes CASSLKRPRAYEQYF. V and J are TRBV28 and TRBJ2-7; unclear D gene. Germline V gene lookup returns CDR1 MDHEN and CDR2 SYDVKM. The length of the CDR3 is 15 residues. The V end lost 5 bases, the J end lost 2 bases, and 16 bases lay between the germline ends.

This chain joins TRBV4-3 and TRBJ2-3, with D tentatively TRBD1 or TRBD2 (5 bases each). CDR1 is LGHNA and CDR2 is YSLEER in the germline V gene. Trimming shortened V by 1 base and J by 4 bases, and 18 bases separated the two germline ends. This CDR3 spans 17 amino acids. This CDR3 reads CASSQVGTASGADTQYF. For the CDR3, the DNA is TGCGCCAGCAGCCAAGTCGGGACGGCGTCTGGGGCAGATACGCAGTATTTT.

There are a few counts of this clonotype. The chain employs TRBV6-1 and TRBJ1-3; D is uncertain. V dropped 0 bases and J dropped 8 bases, with 11 bases sitting between them. The germline V gene has CDR1 MNHNS and CDR2 SASEGT. This CDR3 region has 14 residues. The CDR3 DNA is TGTGCCAGCAGTGAAGCTTCGTTGGGCGACACCATATATTTT. Translation: CASSEASLGDTIYF.

This clonotype showed up just a few times. The chain employs TRBV5-1 and TRBJ1-2; maybe TRBD1 (6 bases). Trimming stripped 4 bases from V and 3 bases from J, with 16 bases between. CDR3 length: 15 residues. Germline assignment: CDR1 SGHRS and CDR2 YFSETQ. Here the CDR3 reads CASSPPDRPYYGYTF. The CDR3 DNA reads TGCGCCAGCAGCCCCCCCGACAGGCCCTACTATGGCTACACCTTC.

This clonotype was recorded at least ten times. The V call is TRBV28, the J call TRBJ1-2; 8 nucleotides match TRBD1. Trimming took 2 bases from V and 4 from J; bases not matched to a gene: 3. The germline CDR1 and CDR2 sequences are MDHEN and SYDVKM. The length of the CDR3 is 14 residues. The CDR3 is CASSLPDRAYGYTF. The CDR3 DNA reads TGTGCCAGCAGTTTACCGGACAGGGCCTATGGCTACACCTTC.

This clonotype was found many times. The V and J genes are TRBV13 and TRBJ2-7, with 9 bases aligning to TRBD1. V was pared by 5 bases and J by 6 bases, with 8 bases of the junction left unmatched. The CDR3 consists of 14 residues. Germline values: CDR1 PRHDT, CDR2 FYEKMQ (reference sequence). The CDR3 DNA is TGTGCCAGCAGCCTTCGACAGGGGGTCAGCGAGCAGTACTTC. Amino acid sequence: CASSLRQGVSEQYF.

The sample holds many counts of this clonotype. This chain uses TRBV27 with TRBJ1-2; 8 bases map to TRBD1. CDR1 and CDR2 from the germline V gene are MNHEY and SMNVEV (reference sequence). The length of the CDR3 is 15 residues. The V and J ends lost 2 bases and 8 bases, in that order; junction bases with no gene match: 10. CDR3 nucleotide sequence: TGTGCCAGCAGTTTACAGGGACAGGCGGCGTCCGGCTACACCTTC. Translated: CASSLQGQAASGYTF.

Concerning this clonotype itself: This clone may be a read error of a much larger clone one base away. The chain links TRBV28 to TRBJ2-7; 8 bases fit TRBD1. Germline assignment: CDR1 MDHEN and CDR2 SYDVKM. With V trimmed by 6 bases and J by 3 bases, 1 base remained unmatched. This CDR3 has 12 amino acids. The CDR3 here is CASRDRVYEQYV. In nucleotides, the CDR3 is TGTGCCAGCAGGGACAGGGTCTACGAGCAGTACGTC.

This clonotype was observed a handful of times. The V call is TRBV3-1, the J call TRBJ1-2, with D possibly TRBD1 on 6 matching bases. The CDR3 runs to 14 residues. Germline CDR1 is LGHDT and CDR2 is YNNKEL (reference sequence). Between the trimmed V and J ends, which lost 1 base and 3 bases, there was a span of 9 bases. For the CDR3, the DNA is TGTGCCAGCAGCCAAGGGGCAGGGGACTATGGCTACACCTTC. This translates into CASSQGAGDYGYTF. The full variable domain, in which reference TRBV3-1 and TRBJ1-2 provide the parts outside the CDR3, is DTAVSQTPKYLVTQMGNDKSIKCEQNLGHDTMYWYKQDSKKFLKIMFSYNNKELIINETVPNRFSPKSPDKAHLNLHINSLELGDSAVYFCASSQGAGDYGYTFGSGTRLTVV.

Only a few counts were recorded for this clonotype. V is TRBV7-2 and J is TRBJ2-7; tentative D call: TRBD1 (6 bases). The germline V gene encodes CDR1 SGHTA and CDR2 FQGNSA. Trimming removed 5 bases from V and 4 bases from J, with 15 bases in between. The CDR3 runs to 14 residues. CDR3 protein: CASSHSVQGYEQYF. CDR3 bases: TGTGCCAGCAGCCACAGCGTACAGGGATACGAGCAGTACTTC.

This chain uses TRBV12-3 or TRBV12-4 with TRBJ2-2; 7 nucleotides match TRBD1. Trimming cost V 5 bases and J 5 bases; bases outside gene matches: 5. This CDR3 comprises 14 residues. CDR3 loop: CASSDPTGTGELFF. As DNA, the CDR3 is TGTGCCAGCAGTGACCCGACAGGGACCGGGGAGCTGTTTTTT.

The chain recombines TRBV6-5 with TRBJ2-3; 8 nucleotides match TRBD2. The germline CDR1 and CDR2 sequences are MNHEY and SVGAGI. CDR3 length: 15 residues. V lost 7 bases to trimming and J lost 4 bases; unmatched junction nucleotides: 10. In DNA, the CDR3 is TGTGCCAGCACTGACTCGGGGGGGCTGGCAGATACGCAGTATTTT. Its protein product is CASTDSGGLADTQYF.